This passage covers 17 T cell receptor beta chains from one sample sequenced in a study of regulatory T cells in long-lasting Graves disease. Construction of the TCR beta libraries employed iRepertoire HTBI primers in conjunction with Arm-PCR of CDR3 regions. TCRdb used MiXCR to reprocess the multiplex PCR reads, holding one entry per CDR3 protein. The profile shows roughly 610,000 distinct CDR3 sequences, approximately 16% of them singletons. Noted time point: newly diagnosed GD, antithyroid drugs for less than 3 months. The TCR library was made from RNA extracted from PBMCs. The same sample was also studied in work on T cells in Graves' hyperthyroidism and ophthalmopathy.

This specimen consisted of peripheral blood mononuclear cells (PBMCs), obtained at new diagnosis, from a patient treated with antithyroid drugs. These receptors came from a man aged 18 to 29 with Graves disease.

This clonotype was picked up one time. This sequence is one base from a far larger clone and is likely a read error. The chain uses TRBV7-9 and TRBJ2-1; TRBD2 is a possible D gene (6 bases). This CDR3 is 16 amino acids long. Germline V gene lookup returns CDR1 SEHNR and CDR2 FQNEAQ (reference sequence). Between the trimmed V and J ends, which lost 4 bases and 2 bases, there was a span of 15 bases. In DNA form, the CDR3 reads TGTGCCAGCAGCTCTCAGCGGACGGGGGCCTACAATGAGCAGTTCTTC. This codes for CASSSQRTGAYNEQFF.

V is TRBV4-1 and J is TRBJ1-5; D unclear. The CDR3 totals 15 residues. Germline CDR1 reads MGHRA; CDR2 reads YSYEKL. Trimming took off 1 base at V and 7 bases at J, with 14 bases between the two ends. The CDR3 spells CASSQVSVEDQPQHF. CDR3 nucleotides: TGCGCCAGCAGCCAAGTTTCTGTAGAGGACCAGCCCCAGCATTTT.

Points on this clonotype: This clone may be a read error of a much larger clone one base away. The genes are TRBV7-3 and TRBJ2-1; the match to TRBD1 covers 7 bases. The V gene's germline CDR1 is SGHTA and CDR2 FQGTGA. This CDR3 comprises 13 residues. The junction had 9 bases not matched to a gene; V was cut back by 3 bases and J by 13 bases. The CDR3 region is CASSLTGTETQFF. CDR3 DNA sequence: TGTGCCAGCAGCTTGACAGGGACGGAGACCCAGTTCTTC.

Only a few counts were recorded for this clonotype. J is TRBJ2-1 and V is TRBV7-8; D call uncertain. Trimming took off 1 base at V and 2 bases at J, with 18 bases between the two ends. Germline V gene lookup returns CDR1 SGHVS and CDR2 FQNEAQ. CDR3 length: 18 amino acids. CDR3 sequence (DNA): TGTGCCAGCAGCTTAGGTCACCGATCCAGGAGAGCCTACAATGAGCAGTTCTTC. Its translation is CASSLGHRSRRAYNEQFF.

The chain joins TRBV24-1 to TRBJ2-3, with D perhaps given as TRBD1 or TRBD2 (5 bases each). Per germline, CDR1 KGHDR and CDR2 SFDVKD. Trimming took 3 bases from V and 6 from J, leaving 15 bases between them. The CDR3 loop spans 15 amino acids. CDR3: CATSDPAGTGDTQYF. As DNA, the CDR3 is TGTGCCACCAGTGATCCAGCCGGGACGGGGGATACGCAGTATTTT.

In its sample, this clonotype was seen many times. CDR3 protein: CAISIGYEQYF. Written as DNA, the CDR3 is TGTGCCATCTCCATCGGCTACGAGCAGTACTTC. The chain uses TRBV12-3 or TRBV12-4 and TRBJ2-7; no firm D call. V dropped 10 bases and J dropped 3 bases, with 10 bases sitting between them. The CDR3 totals 11 residues.

This clonotype was counted between two and nine times. CDR3 region: CAWTGGGHEQYF. For the CDR3, the DNA is TGTGCCTGGACCGGGGGCGGCCACGAGCAGTACTTC. The J gene is TRBJ2-7, the V gene TRBV30; D tentatively reads TRBD1 or TRBD2 (6 bases each). The CDR3 extends over 12 amino acids. In germline, CDR1 is GTSNPN, CDR2 SVGIG (reference sequence). Trimming stripped 4 bases from V and 5 bases from J, with 12 bases between.

At least ten counts were recorded for this clonotype. The chain couples TRBV3-1 to TRBJ2-1, with 9 bases matching TRBD2. Germline V lookup: CDR1 LGHDT, CDR2 YNNKEL (reference sequence). This CDR3 has 14 residues. V lost 0 bases and J lost 10; bases outside the gene matches: 4. DNA of the CDR3: TGTGCCAGCAGCCAAGACCTAGCGGGGAGGGAGCAGTTCTTC. The encoded protein is CASSQDLAGREQFF.

This clonotype was seen at least ten times. The CDR3 DNA reads TGTGCCAGCAGGGAGCGGCTTAGCTCCTACAATGAGCAGTTCTTC. Its protein is CASRERLSSYNEQFF. J is TRBJ2-1 and V is TRBV2, with a possible D match to TRBD2 (5 bases). This CDR3 has 15 residues. The V gene lost 6 bases and the J gene lost 0 bases, with 12 bases spanning the gap. Germline loops: CDR1 SNHLY, CDR2 FYNNEI. The entire variable domain, with the rest obtained from reference TRBV2 and TRBJ2-1, is as follows: EPEVTQTPSHQVTQMGQEVILRCVPISNHLYFYWYRQILGQKVEFLVSFYNNEISEKSEIFDDQFSVERPDGSNFTLKIRSTKLEDSAMYFCASRERLSSYNEQFFGPGTRLTVL.

The genes are TRBV20-1 and TRBJ2-1; D is unclear. Germline CDR1 and CDR2: DFQATT and SNEGSKA (reference sequence). V was clipped by 4 bases and J by 4 bases, with 14 bases between them. CDR3 size: 14 residues. This CDR3 is CSAKSPQTYNEQFF. The CDR3 DNA sequence: TGCAGTGCTAAAAGCCCCCAGACGTACAATGAGCAGTTCTTC.

This clonotype was detected ten times or more. The J gene is TRBJ1-3, the V gene TRBV6-1, with D tentatively TRBD1 (5 bases). The V end lost 1 base, the J end lost 7 bases, and 5 bases lay between the germline ends. The germline CDR1 and CDR2 sequences are MNHNS and SASEGT. This CDR3 has 12 amino acids. CDR3 protein: CASSEEGNTIYF. In nucleotides, the CDR3 is TGTGCCAGCAGTGAAGAGGGGAACACCATATATTTT.

This clonotype has ten or more counts. The V and J genes are TRBV28 and TRBJ1-1; D is unclear. The CDR3 extends over 17 amino acids. Trimming stripped 6 bases from V and 2 bases from J, with 22 bases between. Germline V gene data show CDR1 as MDHEN and CDR2 as SYDVKM. Here the CDR3 reads CASSISFSRGRNTEAFF. The CDR3 DNA sequence: TGTGCCAGCAGCATTAGTTTTTCTCGGGGTAGAAACACTGAAGCTTTCTTT.

The chain combines TRBV30 with TRBJ1-1; unclear D gene. The V end was cut by 0 bases, the J end by 4 bases, with 9 bases between. CDR3 size: 13 residues. Germline V gene lookup returns CDR1 GTSNPN and CDR2 SVGIG (reference sequence). The CDR3 coding sequence is TGTGCCTGGAGTGTATCGAGGGCCACTGAAGCTTTCTTT. Its translation is CAWSVSRATEAFF.

The chain links TRBV19 to TRBJ2-2, with D possibly matching TRBD1 (6 bases). Trimming cost V 8 bases and J 4 bases, with 26 bases left between them. This CDR3 region has 18 residues. Germline V lookup: CDR1 LNHDA, CDR2 SQIVND (reference sequence). The CDR3 DNA reads as TGTGCCAGTTCCGAAATCTACATCAGGACAGAGGGCACCGGGGAGCTGTTTTTT. This encodes CASSEIYIRTEGTGELFF.

This clonotype was recorded a few times. The chain uses TRBV18 and TRBJ2-1; 10 positions agree with TRBD2. Germline V gives CDR1 KGHSH, CDR2 LQKENI. The CDR3 extends over 15 amino acids. Trimming removed 3 bases from V and 3 bases from J; junction bases left unmatched: 2. The CDR3 here is CASSPSGGSYNEQFF. CDR3 nucleotides: TGTGCCAGCTCACCTAGCGGGGGGAGCTACAATGAGCAGTTCTTC.

The rearrangement joins TRBV7-9 to TRBJ1-1; D unclear. Trimming pared 1 base from V and 4 bases from J, leaving 10 bases between. Germline CDR1 is SEHNR and CDR2 is FQNEAQ (reference sequence). This CDR3 comprises 14 residues. The DNA for the CDR3 is TGTGCCAGCAGCTTAGTTAGCACGGGCACTGAAGCTTTCTTT. Residues: CASSLVSTGTEAFF. Variable domain in full (rest from reference TRBV7-9 and TRBJ1-1): DTGVSQNPRHKITKRGQNVTFRCDPISEHNRLYWYRQTLGQGPEFLTYFQNEAQLEKSRLLSDRFSAERPKGSFSTLEIQRTEQGDSAMYLCASSLVSTGTEAFFGQGTRLTVV.

This chain joins TRBV13 and TRBJ1-1, with D tentatively TRBD1 (5 bases). Germline values: CDR1 PRHDT, CDR2 FYEKMQ (reference sequence). The V end was cut by 5 bases, the J end by 7 bases, with 11 bases between. This CDR3 is built from 12 residues. CDR3 region: CASSPGGGEAFF. The CDR3 DNA is TGTGCCAGCAGCCCGGGGGGAGGTGAAGCTTTCTTT.